A selection of T cell receptor beta chains follows, all from one sample in a study of CD8+ T cells in alopecia areata. The repertoire was sequenced with immunoSEQ multiplex PCR; TCRdb's copy has only in-frame clones and lacks some. The sample has roughly 140,000 clones, around 49% seen once; the top ten hold over 0.75%. Sequenced material: CD4+ T cells sorted from blood, taken at week 0. The receptors come from a human donor with alopecia areata. CDR3s include the opening cysteine and the closing phenylalanine or tryptophan. A D gene is named only where the DNA matches it firmly. Size values are once, few and many counts, or a class for expanded clones, and some rows have none.

cdr3_length: 11; clone_size: .; d_call: .; j_call: TRBJ2-1; v_call: TRBV29-1; cdr3_nt: TGCAGCTGGGACTCGAACAATGAGCAGTTCTTC; cdr3_aa: CSWDSNNEQFF
cdr3_length: 15; clone_size: once; d_call: .; j_call: TRBJ1-2; v_call: TRBV30; cdr3_nt: TGTGCCTGGAGTGTACTTTCAGGACTCGGACGGGGCTACACCTTC; cdr3_aa: CAWSVLSGLGRGYTF
cdr3_length: 13; clone_size: .; d_call: .; j_call: TRBJ2-7; v_call: TRBV6-1; cdr3_nt: TGTGCCAGCAGTTCTCCCGGACTCAACGAGCAGTACTTC; cdr3_aa: CASSSPGLNEQYF
cdr3_length: 14; clone_size: .; d_call: .; j_call: TRBJ2-3; v_call: TRBV29-1; cdr3_nt: TGCAGCGTTGGGAGGGGCGACAGCACAGATACGCAGTATTTT; cdr3_aa: CSVGRGDSTDTQYF
cdr3_length: 16; clone_size: once; d_call: .; j_call: TRBJ1-3; v_call: TRBV30; cdr3_nt: TGTGCCTGGAGTGTATTATCGGGGCAGGCTGGAAACACCATATATTTT; cdr3_aa: CAWSVLSGQAGNTIYF
cdr3_length: 14; clone_size: .; d_call: .; j_call: TRBJ2-3; v_call: TRBV29-1; cdr3_nt: TGCAGCGTTGAAGAGGGGGCGGGCACAGATACGCAGTATTTT; cdr3_aa: CSVEEGAGTDTQYF
cdr3_length: 14; clone_size: .; d_call: TRBD1; j_call: TRBJ1-2; v_call: TRBV7-3; cdr3_nt: TGTGCCAGCAGCTCAGAGGGACAGGGATATGGCTACACCTTC; cdr3_aa: CASSSEGQGYGYTF
cdr3_length: 14; clone_size: .; d_call: TRBD1; j_call: TRBJ1-2; v_call: TRBV30; cdr3_nt: TGTGCCTGGAGTGTACCAGGGGGCGGTAATGGCTACACCTTC; cdr3_aa: CAWSVPGGGNGYTF
cdr3_length: 16; clone_size: .; d_call: TRBD2; j_call: TRBJ2-5; v_call: TRBV7-2; cdr3_nt: TGTGCCAGCAGCCCCCAGCGGGGGACTAGCAAAGAGACCCAGTACTTC; cdr3_aa: CASSPQRGTSKETQYF
cdr3_length: 15; clone_size: .; d_call: .; j_call: TRBJ1-3; v_call: TRBV30; cdr3_nt: TGTGCCTGGAGTGTACTGGCAGGTGGTGGAAACACCATATATTTT; cdr3_aa: CAWSVLAGGGNTIYF
cdr3_length: 13; clone_size: .; d_call: .; j_call: TRBJ2-5; v_call: TRBV18; cdr3_nt: TGTGCCAGCTCACCTCGACTCCAAGAGACCCAGTACTTC; cdr3_aa: CASSPRLQETQYF
cdr3_length: 13; clone_size: many; d_call: TRBD2; j_call: TRBJ2-7; v_call: TRBV7-2; cdr3_nt: TGTGCCAGCAGCTCGGGGGGACTCTACGAGCAGTACTTC; cdr3_aa: CASSSGGLYEQYF
cdr3_length: 13; clone_size: few; d_call: .; j_call: TRBJ1-2; v_call: TRBV6-1; cdr3_nt: TGTGCCAGCAGTGAAGGGGGCGCGGGTGGCTACACCTTC; cdr3_aa: CASSEGGAGGYTF
cdr3_length: 14; clone_size: .; d_call: TRBD2; j_call: TRBJ2-5; v_call: TRBV15; cdr3_nt: TGTGCCACCAGTCGAGGGACTATAACGGAGACCCAGTACTTC; cdr3_aa: CATSRGTITETQYF
cdr3_length: 11; clone_size: .; d_call: TRBD1; j_call: TRBJ2-3; v_call: TRBV29-1; cdr3_nt: TGCAGCGGTACGACAGGGGATACGCAGTATTTT; cdr3_aa: CSGTTGDTQYF
cdr3_length: 11; clone_size: .; d_call: .; j_call: TRBJ1-2; v_call: TRBV29-1; cdr3_nt: TGCAGTCACAGGAGGGGGTTGGGCTACACCTTC; cdr3_aa: CSHRRGLGYTF
cdr3_length: 14; clone_size: .; d_call: .; j_call: TRBJ2-7; v_call: TRBV5-1; cdr3_nt: TGCGCCAGCAGCTTGGCGACAGCCTCCTACGAGCAGTACTTC; cdr3_aa: CASSLATASYEQYF
cdr3_length: 13; clone_size: .; d_call: .; j_call: TRBJ1-1; v_call: TRBV5-1; cdr3_nt: TGCGCCAGCAGCCTTCAGGCCTACACTGAAGCTTTCTTT; cdr3_aa: CASSLQAYTEAFF
cdr3_length: 14; clone_size: .; d_call: .; j_call: TRBJ2-2; v_call: TRBV4-3; cdr3_nt: TGCGCCAGCAGCCAAGAGCTTTACTCCGGGGAGCTGTTTTTT; cdr3_aa: CASSQELYSGELFF
cdr3_length: 13; clone_size: few; d_call: .; j_call: TRBJ2-2; v_call: TRBV29-1; cdr3_nt: TGCAGCGCCGGGGGACAGCACACCGGGGAGCTGTTTTTT; cdr3_aa: CSAGGQHTGELFF
cdr3_length: 13; clone_size: .; d_call: .; j_call: TRBJ1-1; v_call: TRBV7-2; cdr3_nt: TGTGCCAGCAGCTTTCCGGGTTACACTGAAGCTTTCTTT; cdr3_aa: CASSFPGYTEAFF
cdr3_length: 14; clone_size: .; d_call: .; j_call: TRBJ1-2; v_call: TRBV29-1; cdr3_nt: TGCAGCGTTGTGAGCAGGTTGACAGACTATGGCTACACCTTC; cdr3_aa: CSVVSRLTDYGYTF
cdr3_length: 14; clone_size: few; d_call: .; j_call: TRBJ2-7; v_call: TRBV11-1; cdr3_nt: TGTGCCAGCAGCTTAGACTCCGGGTTCTACGAGCAGTACTTC; cdr3_aa: CASSLDSGFYEQYF
cdr3_length: 16; clone_size: .; d_call: TRBD1; j_call: TRBJ2-5; v_call: TRBV6-1; cdr3_nt: TGTGCCAGCAGTGCCCAGTTAAAGGGGGCAGGGGAGACCCAGTACTTC; cdr3_aa: CASSAQLKGAGETQYF
cdr3_length: 10; clone_size: .; d_call: TRBD1; j_call: TRBJ1-1; v_call: TRBV29-1; cdr3_nt: TGCAGCGTTTGGACAGGCCGAGCTTTCTTT; cdr3_aa: CSVWTGRAFF
cdr3_length: 14; clone_size: .; d_call: TRBD2; j_call: TRBJ2-1; v_call: TRBV29-1; cdr3_nt: TGCAGCGCTAGGGGACTAGCGGTCTACAATGAGCAGTTCTTC; cdr3_aa: CSARGLAVYNEQFF
cdr3_length: 14; clone_size: .; d_call: .; j_call: TRBJ2-6; v_call: TRBV19; cdr3_nt: TGTGCCAGTGAAGGCTACTCTGGGGCCAACGTCCTGACTTTC; cdr3_aa: CASEGYSGANVLTF
cdr3_length: 16; clone_size: .; d_call: .; j_call: TRBJ2-7; v_call: TRBV23-1; cdr3_nt: TGCGCCAGCAACCTCGGACAGTACTCGAGCTCCTACGAGCAGTACTTC; cdr3_aa: CASNLGQYSSSYEQYF
cdr3_length: 11; clone_size: .; d_call: .; j_call: TRBJ2-5; v_call: TRBV6-1; cdr3_nt: TGTGCCAGCAGTGAGCGAGAGACCCAGTACTTC; cdr3_aa: CASSERETQYF
cdr3_length: 14; clone_size: .; d_call: .; j_call: TRBJ2-3; v_call: TRBV5-6; cdr3_nt: TGTGCCAGCAGATGGACTATACATACAGATACGCAGTATTTT; cdr3_aa: CASRWTIHTDTQYF